The subject of this entry is one TCR beta chain. TCRdb keeps only in-frame clones here, not all; method: immunoSEQ multiplex PCR. The table has approximately 70,000 clones, over 80% seen once. CDR1 is MNHEY, CDR2 SMNVEV, per germline (reference sequence). Trimming cost V 3 bases and J 6 bases, with 6 bases left between them. The CDR3 contains 12 residues. This record comes from a study of technical replicates of blood from a few donors. Sequencing input: T cells isolated from PBMCs. The chain couples TRBV27 to TRBJ2-1; D ambiguous. This receptor was identified in a human donor in good health. The CDR3 nucleotides are TGTGCCAGCAGTTTCGGCGGCAATGAGCAGTTCTTC. Translating it yields CASSFGGNEQFF.